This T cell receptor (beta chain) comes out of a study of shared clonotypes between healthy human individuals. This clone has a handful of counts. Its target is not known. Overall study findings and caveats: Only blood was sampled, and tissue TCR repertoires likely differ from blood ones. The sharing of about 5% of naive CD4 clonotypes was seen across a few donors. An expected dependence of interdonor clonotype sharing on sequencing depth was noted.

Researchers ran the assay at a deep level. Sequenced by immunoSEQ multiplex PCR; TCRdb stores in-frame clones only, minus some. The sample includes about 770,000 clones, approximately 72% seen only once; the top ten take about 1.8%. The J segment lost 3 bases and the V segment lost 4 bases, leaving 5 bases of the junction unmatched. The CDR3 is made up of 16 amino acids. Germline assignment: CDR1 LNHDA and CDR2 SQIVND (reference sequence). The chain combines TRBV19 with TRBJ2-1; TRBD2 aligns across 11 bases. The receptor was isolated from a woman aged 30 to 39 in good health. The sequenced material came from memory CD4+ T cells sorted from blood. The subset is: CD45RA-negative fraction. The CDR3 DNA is TGTGCCAGTAGTACGTCTAGCGGGAGGAGCTACAATGAGCAGTTCTTC. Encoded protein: CASSTSSGRSYNEQFF. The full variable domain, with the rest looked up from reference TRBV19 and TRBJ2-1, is DGGITQSPKYLFRKEGQNVTLSCEQNLNHDAMYWYRQDPGQGLRLIYYSQIVNDFQKGDIAEGYSVSREKKESFPLTVTSAQKNPTAFYLCASSTSSGRSYNEQFFGPGTRLTVL.